The entry below gives a single T cell receptor beta chain sequence along with its context. The antigen is unknown. Healthy donors of bone marrow made up the group. The sample comes from a study of cytomegalovirus exposure and HLA in healthy donors. Findings of the study overall: Fewer N-insertions than the roughly 700-donor mean were reportedly shown by an Asian-associated ancestry cluster in a later analysis.

Trimming shortened V by 6 bases and J by 5 bases, and 9 bases separated the two germline ends. This CDR3 is 12 amino acids long. From germline, CDR1 is KGHSH and CDR2 LQKENI. PCR was performed using 60 Vbeta and 13 Jbeta primers. The data were produced by immunoSEQ multiplex PCR, yet TCRdb's version contains in-frame clones alone and is incomplete. The table includes around 210,000 clones, approximately 78% detected once. The sequenced material came from PBMCs. This TCR came from a boy between 10 and 17 years old in good health and CMV-seronegative. V usage is TRBV18 and J usage is TRBJ2-3; possible D gene TRBD2, 5 bases. The CDR3: CASSSRGDTQYF. The CDR3 DNA reads as TGTGCCAGCTCCTCTCGGGGAGATACGCAGTATTTT.